A selection of T cell receptor beta chains follows, all from one sample in a study of blood T cell repertoires in COVID-19. Generated by immunoSEQ multiplex PCR, the TCRdb table keeps only in-frame clones and is missing some. Among about 140,000 clones listed, 85% to 90% were seen once. Material for sequencing was peripheral blood. The receptors here all came from a woman aged 55-69 years with acute or convalescent COVID-19. CDR3s include the opening cysteine and the closing phenylalanine or tryptophan.

cdr3_aa | j_call | v_call
CASSQASTAGNYGYTF | TRBJ1-2 | TRBV14
CASSLSGNGYTF | TRBJ1-2 | TRBV7-9
CASRASLAQETQYF | TRBJ2-5 | TRBV2
CASSTQGQGRNEQFF | TRBJ2-1 | TRBV28
CASSMTGEVSNQPQHF | TRBJ1-5 | TRBV19
CASSPGRSTEAFF | TRBJ1-1 | TRBV13
CASSLHRGMNTEAFF | TRBJ1-1 | TRBV7-2
CASSRSTGIQETQYF | TRBJ2-5 | TRBV4-1
CSASTGTNQPQHF | TRBJ1-5 | TRBV20-1
CASSQDLTGKRIQYF | TRBJ2-4 | TRBV5-1
CASSLRTAYSNQPQHF | TRBJ1-5 | TRBV5-6
CASSLFTNTGELFF | TRBJ2-2 | TRBV11-3
CASSLGAGTRGNNEQFF | TRBJ2-1 | TRBV5-1
CASSSGQGGEKLFF | TRBJ1-4 | TRBV5-4
CASSEGGTIYGYTF | TRBJ1-2 | TRBV2
CASSLLGWDRVYEQYF | TRBJ2-7 | TRBV11-2
CASSPRGGDSQYF | - | TRBV12-3/TRBV12-4
CASSRAGTTYYNEQFF | TRBJ2-1 | TRBV27
CASSYPPGVGTEAFF | TRBJ1-1 | TRBV6-6
CASSLRSRNTEAFF | TRBJ1-1 | TRBV27